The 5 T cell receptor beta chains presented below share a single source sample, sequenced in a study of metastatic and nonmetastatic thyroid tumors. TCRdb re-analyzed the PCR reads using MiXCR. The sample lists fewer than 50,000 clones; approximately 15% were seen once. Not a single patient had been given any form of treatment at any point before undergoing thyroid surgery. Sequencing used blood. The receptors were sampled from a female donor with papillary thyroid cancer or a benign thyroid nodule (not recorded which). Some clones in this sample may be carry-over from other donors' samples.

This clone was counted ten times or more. The CDR3 sequence: CASSSGTALETQYF. The CDR3 nucleotides read TGCGCCAGCAGCTCCGGGACGGCGTTGGAGACCCAGTACTTC. The chain combines TRBV5-1 with TRBJ2-5; D could derive from TRBD1 or TRBD2 (5 bases each). From germline, CDR1 is SGHRS and CDR2 YFSETQ. This CDR3 is built from 14 residues. With 3 bases removed from V and 5 bases from J, the gap between germline ends came to 14 bases.

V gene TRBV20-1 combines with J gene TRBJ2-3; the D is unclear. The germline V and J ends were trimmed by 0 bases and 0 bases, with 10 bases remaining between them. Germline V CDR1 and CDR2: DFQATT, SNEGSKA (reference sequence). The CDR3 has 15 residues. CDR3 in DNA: TGCAGTGCTAGAGATCAACGGATCAGCACAGATACGCAGTATTTT. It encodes CSARDQRISTDTQYF.

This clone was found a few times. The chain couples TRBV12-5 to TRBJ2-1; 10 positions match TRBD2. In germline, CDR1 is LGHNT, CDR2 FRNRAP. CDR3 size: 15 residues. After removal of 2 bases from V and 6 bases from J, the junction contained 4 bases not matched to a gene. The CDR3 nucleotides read TGTGCTAGTGGTTTGAATTTAGCGGGAGGCAATGAGCAGTTCTTC. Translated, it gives CASGLNLAGGNEQFF.

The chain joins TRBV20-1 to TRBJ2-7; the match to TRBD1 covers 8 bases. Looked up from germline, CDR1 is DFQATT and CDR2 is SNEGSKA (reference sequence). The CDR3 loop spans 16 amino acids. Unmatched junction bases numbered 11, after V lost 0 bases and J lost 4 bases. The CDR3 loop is CSARDIMTGVGYEQYF. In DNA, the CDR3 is TGCAGTGCTAGAGATATCATGACAGGGGTCGGATACGAGCAGTACTTC.

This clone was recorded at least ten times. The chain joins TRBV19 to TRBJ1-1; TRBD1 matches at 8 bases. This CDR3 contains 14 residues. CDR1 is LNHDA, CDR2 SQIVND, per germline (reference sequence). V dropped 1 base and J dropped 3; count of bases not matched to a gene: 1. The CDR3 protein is CASSIGQGYTEAFF. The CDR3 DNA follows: TGTGCCAGTAGTATAGGACAGGGGTACACTGAAGCTTTCTTT.